Shown below are 15 T cell receptor beta chains from a single sample sequenced in a study of T-cell memory formation after mild COVID-19. From the 5' RACE reads, TCRdb called clonotypes with MiXCR, one entry per CDR3 protein. The sample holds around 45,000 distinct CDR3 sequences; 8.5% to 10% are singletons and the top ten take roughly 10%. Source material: PBMCs or a T cell subset sorted from them (not recorded which). Receptor source: an adult woman who had mild COVID-19 (a few samples of this study predate the infection). Cell type and time point are not known.

This clonotype was seen at least ten times. This chain links TRBV10-3 with TRBJ2-3, with a possible D match to TRBD2 (6 bases). The V gene's germline CDR1 is ENHRY and CDR2 SYGVKD. V was cut by 4 bases and J by 7 bases, with 15 bases left in between. The CDR3 sequence is 14 residues long. CDR3 region: CAISGIAEGNTQYF. The CDR3 DNA follows: TGTGCCATCAGTGGTATAGCGGAGGGGAATACGCAGTATTTT.

This clonotype has just a few counts. The genes are TRBV2 and TRBJ1-5; D gene ambiguous. CDR1 is SNHLY, CDR2 FYNNEI, per germline. This CDR3 contains 14 residues. V lost 4 bases and J 3 bases, leaving 10 bases between the germline ends. The DNA of the CDR3 is TGTGCCAGCAGTGCGGGCAGCCCCAATCAGCCCCAGCATTTT. It translates to CASSAGSPNQPQHF.

This clonotype was counted between two and nine times. This chain connects TRBV18 to TRBJ2-7; maybe TRBD1 (5 bases). This CDR3 is 15 amino acids long. V was pared by 0 bases and J by 2 bases, with 11 bases between. Germline CDR1 reads KGHSH; CDR2 reads LQKENI. The CDR3 nucleotides are TGTGCCAGCTCACCACCTCTCGCAGGGCCCTACGAGCAGTACTTC. It translates to CASSPPLAGPYEQYF.

This clonotype came up many times. This chain links TRBV11-2 with TRBJ2-5, with 9 positions matching TRBD2. J lost 6 bases, V lost 5 bases, and 10 bases had no gene match. There are 15 residues in the CDR3. The germline CDR1 and CDR2 sequences are SGHAT and FQNNGV. DNA for the CDR3: TGTGCCAGCAGCACCTTGGGACTAGCCGGTCAGACCCAGTACTTC. Protein: CASSTLGLAGQTQYF.

This clonotype appeared a few times. V and J are TRBV7-2 and TRBJ2-7, with D perhaps matching TRBD1 (5 bases). The CDR3 has 14 residues. The V gene's germline CDR1 is SGHTA and CDR2 FQGNSA. V was clipped by 3 bases and J by 4 bases, with 13 bases between them. The CDR3 sequence: CASSFLRQGYEQYF. Here the CDR3 DNA reads TGTGCCAGCAGCTTTCTGAGGCAGGGTTACGAGCAGTACTTC.

This clonotype was seen only a few times. This sequence joins TRBV7-2 and TRBJ2-7, with 8 bases fitting TRBD2. Germline-derived CDR1 and CDR2 are SGHTA and FQGNSA. The J segment lost 6 bases and the V segment lost 4 bases, leaving 11 bases of the junction unmatched. This CDR3 is 15 amino acids long. CDR3 amino acids: CASSSSGRLGLEQYF. In DNA, the CDR3 is TGTGCCAGCAGCTCCAGCGGGAGATTGGGTCTCGAGCAGTACTTC.

The V and J genes are TRBV4-2 and TRBJ1-1, with 9 positions matching TRBD1. The CDR3 runs 15 residues. CDR1 and CDR2 (germline): LGHNA, YNFKEQ. After removal of 4 bases from V and 1 base from J, the junction contained 4 bases not matched to a gene. The CDR3 DNA reads as TGTGCCAGCAGCCGGGACAGGGTGACGAACACTGAAGCTTTCTTT. It translates to CASSRDRVTNTEAFF.

The J gene is TRBJ2-1, the V gene TRBV7-3; D gene ambiguous. The V gene lost 5 bases and the J gene lost 6 bases, with 11 bases spanning the gap. The CDR3 contains 13 residues. Germline V lookup: CDR1 SGHTA, CDR2 FQGTGA. The CDR3 protein is CASSTRSANEQFF. The CDR3 DNA reads as TGTGCCAGCAGCACCCGAAGTGCCAATGAGCAGTTCTTC.

Many counts were recorded for this clonotype. The gene calls are TRBV20-1 and TRBJ2-7, with 14 bases matching TRBD2. Trimming removed 5 bases from V and 7 bases from J; junction bases left unmatched: 7. The CDR3 consists of 14 residues. Germline V gene data show CDR1 as DFQATT and CDR2 as SNEGSKA (reference sequence). As DNA, the CDR3 is TGCAGTGCTTTTCCGGGACTAGCGGGAGCTGAGCAGTACTTC. This translates into CSAFPGLAGAEQYF.

This chain links TRBV3-1 with TRBJ2-7, with 9 bases aligning to TRBD2. Trimming took 1 base from V and 4 from J; bases not matched to a gene: 8. Germline loops: CDR1 LGHDT, CDR2 YNNKEL (reference sequence). This CDR3 region has 16 residues. The CDR3 DNA is TGTGCCAGCAGCCAAGCAGGCGGGACTAGCCCTTACGAGCAGTACTTC. It is translated as CASSQAGGTSPYEQYF.

This clonotype was observed many times. The rearrangement joins TRBV24-1 to TRBJ2-1; perhaps D is TRBD1 or TRBD2 (6 bases each). The CDR3 consists of 15 residues. Per the germline V gene, CDR1 is KGHDR and CDR2 is SFDVKD. Trimming removed 3 bases at V and 4 bases at J, with 12 bases between. This CDR3 reads CATSDRGLKYNEQFF. The CDR3 DNA sequence: TGTGCCACCAGTGATCGGGGGCTGAAATACAATGAGCAGTTCTTC.

This chain joins TRBV2 and TRBJ2-7; no clear D. The length of the CDR3 is 13 residues. Germline values: CDR1 SNHLY, CDR2 FYNNEI. V was trimmed by 3 bases and J by 6 bases, leaving 12 bases between them. CDR3: CASSEGTVGEQYF. The DNA of the CDR3 is TGTGCCAGCAGTGAGGGAACGGTGGGCGAGCAGTACTTC.

The chain joins TRBV4-1 to TRBJ1-1; 8 bases are a match to TRBD1. The CDR3 extends over 15 amino acids. Germline-derived CDR1 and CDR2 are MGHRA and YSYEKL. V lost 1 base and J lost 5; bases outside the gene matches: 6. The CDR3 is CASSQGFRGLTEAFF. The DNA for the CDR3 is TGCGCCAGCAGCCAAGGGTTCAGGGGGCTAACTGAAGCTTTCTTT.

This clonotype turned up a few times. The chain carries TRBV3-1 and TRBJ2-2; D might be TRBD2 (5 bases). Trimming removed 5 bases from V and 9 bases from J, with 10 bases in between. The CDR3 consists of 12 residues. The V gene's germline CDR1 is LGHDT and CDR2 YNNKEL (reference sequence). CDR3 DNA sequence: TGTGCCAGCAGCAGAGGGTATCGGGAGCTGTTTTTT. Its translation is CASSRGYRELFF.

This clonotype was observed at least ten times. V and J are TRBV9 and TRBJ2-1, with 9 nucleotides matching TRBD1. V lost 0 bases and J lost 9; bases outside the gene matches: 10. Germline CDR1 and CDR2: SGDLS and YYNGEE. The CDR3 contains 16 residues. CDR3 amino acids: CASSVAPGTGLSEQFF. The CDR3 DNA is TGTGCCAGCAGCGTAGCCCCGGGGACAGGGTTAAGTGAGCAGTTCTTC. The full variable domain, completed using reference TRBV9 and TRBJ2-1, is DSGVTQTPKHLITATGQRVTLRCSPRSGDLSVYWYQQSLDQGLQFLIQYYNGEERAKGNILERFSAQQFPDLHSELNLSSLELGDSALYFCASSVAPGTGLSEQFFGPGTRLTVL.